The text below deals with one T cell receptor beta chain. Its antigen is currently not known. Per-base quality was not reported, and no clone a single base away is much larger than it. The TCR beta CDR3 regions were amplified from the RNA transcripts. A first-round RT-PCR of the TCR CDR3 used the HTBI primer set with the Qiagen OneStep RT-PCR kit. A second multiplex PCR round built the libraries, followed by size selection and purification. Sequencing of the libraries was done on an Illumina HiSeq2000 using paired-end 100 bp reads. Processing in the source paper ran as follows. SOAPnuke was used to process the raw data, removing reads that contained adapters or uncalled bases, had a mean Phred below 15, or lacked an exact match to the constant primer or identifier. High-quality paired reads were merged using COPE v1.2.5, and each unique nucleotide sequence was defined as a clonotype. MiTCR v1.1 was used to align clonotypes to the IMGT TRBV, TRBD and TRBJ reference segments. Analysis was restricted to V-J combinations with a frequency above 0.0001, which covered about 99% of repertoires. A TCS score was defined as the ratio between F50 (clonal expansion) and ExV (chaos), using BLOSUM62-based TCRdist between CDR3 peptides within each V-J. Welch's t-statistics and random forest reduced roughly 500 V-J features to 10 to 15, which were used in a naive Bayes classifier (R e1071). The Morisita-Horn index was used to measure how similar the thyroid and blood repertoires were. TCRdb trimmed the raw reads at Q25, called clones with MiXCR and kept productive beta chains. Every distinct CDR3 protein forms one entry, paired with its most common genes and DNA. The V and J calls reflect TCRdb's pipeline rather than the authors' work. The table for this sample lists roughly 710,000 distinct CDR3 sequences; 35% of them were counted only once. Of the sample, around 30% falls within the top ten clones.

V was cut back by 0 bases and J by 11 bases, leaving a gap of 11 bases between them. The CDR1 and CDR2 encoded by the germline V gene are LGHNA and YSLEER. CDR3 length: 14 amino acids, cysteine to phenylalanine. The retained sequence is limited to the CDR3, 42 bases, with the frame set at the first base. Stable Graves' hyperthyroidism was defined as no progression to ophthalmopathy during 18 months of follow-up. Hyperthyroidism patients were aged 18 to 65 years and newly diagnosed, with disease duration of less than 2 months. Any patient with an uncontrolled infection, another autoimmune disease, pregnancy or lactation was excluded. Diagnoses relied on clinical symptoms, serum thyroxine and TRAb, thyroid ultrasound and orbital computed tomography. PBMCs were separated from approximately 10 ml of fresh peripheral blood using Ficoll-Paque density gradient centrifugation. Total RNA was extracted with Trizol reagent, and quality was checked on an Agilent 2100 Bioanalyzer.

The entry originates in a study of T cells in Graves' hyperthyroidism and ophthalmopathy (dated by TCRdb to about 2019). Regarding the study in general: Peripheral blood was collected at initial diagnosis, before any treatment. TCR V-J signatures able to tell the groups apart were searched for in a discovery cohort of 95 or so patients, of whom roughly 42 had Graves' ophthalmopathy and more than 55 had stable Graves' hyperthyroidism. After sampling, hyperthyroidism patients received methimazole starting at 30 mg daily, and ophthalmopathy patients received high-dose intravenous methylprednisolone. TCR Vbeta CDR3 sequencing of 120 to 150 peripheral blood samples (about 45 ophthalmopathy, 75 or so hyperthyroidism and roughly 17 progressor patients) is reported in the paper. Whether ophthalmopathy could be predicted prospectively was tested in an independent validation cohort made up of roughly 19 hyperthyroidism patients plus 17 patients who later progressed to ophthalmopathy. The 100 or so discovery patients were randomly divided into training and test sets at a 7:3 ratio. In more than five Graves' hyperthyroidism patients, the study also compared T-cell repertoires from thyroid tissue with T-cell repertoires from blood.

Summary of the overall study and its limitations: Blood samples also contained most of the expanded thyroid clonotypes (frequency above 0.001), which suggests that blood repertoires may reflect thyroid immune responses. Sample size was not statistically predetermined, and investigators were not blinded to group allocation. In validation, progression to ophthalmopathy was predicted by the model with 70% to 71% sensitivity and 72.22% specificity, a median of roughly six months before onset. A model built on a 13 V-J signature distinguished ophthalmopathy from stable hyperthyroidism, reaching 85% to 90% sensitivity and 81.08% specificity in cross-validation and 80%/75% in testing.

Sequenced sample: blood. The chain joins TRBV4-3 to TRBJ1-6; TRBD1 is perhaps the D gene, given 6 matching bases. The receptor's source is a woman in her thirties or forties with Graves' hyperthyroidism. The sequence in DNA is TGCGCCAGCAGCCAAGATCCTGGGACAACACCCCTCCACTTT. This codes for CASSQDPGTTPLHF.